This T cell receptor beta chain was found in a study of T cell repertoires in cytomegalovirus infection. Study at large: A matching HLA type, together with CMV infection, was signaled by public TCR beta signatures.

The length of the CDR3 is 17 residues. After removal of 4 bases from V and 0 bases from J, the junction contained 7 bases not matched to a gene. CDR1 is LNHDA and CDR2 is SQIVND in the germline V gene (reference sequence). At least ten counts were recorded for this clonotype. Its cognate antigen is unknown. Each CDR3 protein is one row after TCRdb ran MiXCR on the reads. This repertoire shows approximately 150,000 distinct CDR3 sequences, about 6.3% found once; its top ten account for roughly 18%. Overall study results and limits: Within the response measured ex vivo, HLA-C-restricted CMV-specific TCR beta clonotypes were dominant. Based on cumulative public TCR beta family frequency, carriers of CMV plus the relevant HLA were identified.

The specimen sequenced was PBMCs. The chain links TRBV19 to TRBJ1-4, with TRBD1 identical over 8 bases. This clonotype was sampled from a human donor in good health (CMV status not recorded). Some clones in this sample may be carry-over from other donors' samples. The CDR3 is CASSTDRGFTTNEKLFF. DNA of the CDR3: TGTGCCAGTAGTACCGACAGGGGATTTACAACTAATGAAAAACTGTTTTTT. Together with reference TRBV19 and TRBJ1-4, the CDR3 gives the full variable domain: DGGITQSPKYLFRKEGQNVTLSCEQNLNHDAMYWYRQDPGQGLRLIYYSQIVNDFQKGDIAEGYSVSREKKESFPLTVTSAQKNPTAFYLCASSTDRGFTTNEKLFFGSGTQLSVL.